The 12 T cell receptor beta chains below come from one sample, sequenced in a study of vaccination and CD4 T cells after COVID-19. The antigens for these receptors are not known. Researchers used the Oncomine TCR Beta short-read assay to sequence DNA from cultured CD4+ T cells. TCRdb passed the PCR reads through MiXCR, listing each CDR3 protein once. The table records about 4,100 distinct CDR3 sequences, 20% to 25% of them present only once. Treatment given: approximately nine-day PBMC culture with coronavirus spike peptide pools or control peptides (ViraFEST assay). The sequencing sample was made of CD4+ T cells from blood, cultured in vitro. These receptors were collected from a human donor who had recovered from COVID-19.

This clonotype showed up just a few times. The chain is built from TRBV5-4 and TRBJ1-1, with unresolved D. Germline loops: CDR1 SGHNT, CDR2 YYREEE (reference sequence). Between the trimmed V and J ends, which lost 3 bases and 1 base, there was a span of 7 bases. This CDR3 region has 13 residues. The chain's CDR3 is CASSSTANTEAFF. The CDR3 region has the DNA TGTGCCAGCAGCTCCACAGCGAACACTGAAGCTTTCTTT. The full variable domain, completed using reference TRBV5-4 and TRBJ1-1, is ETGVTQSPTHLIKTRGQQVTLRCSSQSGHNTVSWYQQALGQGPQFIFQYYREEENGRGNFPPRFSGLQFPNYSSELNVNALELDDSALYLCASSSTANTEAFFGQGTRLTVV.

V usage is TRBV15 and J usage is TRBJ1-2, with D possibly TRBD1 on 6 matching bases. This CDR3 has 14 amino acids. Germline V gene data show CDR1 as LNHNV and CDR2 as YYDKDF (reference sequence). Trimming removed 3 bases at V and 2 bases at J, with 10 bases between. Here the CDR3 reads CATSRETGNYGYTF. In nucleotides, the CDR3 is TGTGCCACCAGCAGGGAAACAGGGAACTATGGCTACACCTTC.

The chain recombines TRBV7-9 with TRBJ2-3, with TRBD2 matching over 8 bases. The CDR3 covers 14 residues. Trimming took 6 bases from V and 3 from J; bases not matched to a gene: 5. CDR1 is SEHNR, CDR2 FQNEAQ, per germline (reference sequence). Written as DNA, the CDR3 is TGTGCCAGCAGTCGATCGGGGGGGACAGATACGCAGTATTTT. Amino acids: CASSRSGGTDTQYF.

The rearrangement links TRBV7-4 to TRBJ2-2; the match to TRBD2 covers 11 bases. V gave up 5 bases and J gave up 1 base; unmatched junction bases: 15. The CDR3 contains 20 residues. Germline loops: CDR1 SGHVT, CDR2 SQSDAQ. CDR3 amino acids: CASSARWSSGGAQNTGELFF. DNA for the CDR3: TGTGCCAGCAGCGCCCGGTGGAGTAGCGGGGGGGCTCAGAACACCGGGGAGCTGTTTTTT.

This clonotype is medium-sized (0.01 to 0.1%) in the sample. The J gene is TRBJ1-2, the V gene TRBV18, with D possibly TRBD1 on 6 matching bases. Per germline, CDR1 KGHSH and CDR2 LQKENI. The CDR3 is made up of 13 amino acids. Trimming stripped 6 bases from V and 4 bases from J, with 12 bases between. CDR3 bases: TGTGCCAGCTCTCAAGGACAGACCTATGGCTACACCTTC. It encodes CASSQGQTYGYTF. The full variable domain, completed using reference TRBV18 and TRBJ1-2, is NAGVMQNPRHLVRRRGQEARLRCSPMKGHSHVYWYRQLPEEGLKFMVYLQKENIIDESGMPKERFSAEFPKEGPSILRIQQVVRGDSAAYFCASSQGQTYGYTFGSGTRLTVV.

This clonotype was seen only a few times. The V and J genes are TRBV12-5 and TRBJ2-3; no clear D gene. Trimming pared 7 bases from V and 0 bases from J, leaving 5 bases between. The CDR3 runs to 12 residues. The germline CDR1 and CDR2 sequences are LGHNT and FRNRAP. DNA of the CDR3: TGTGCTAGTGCCTCTAGCACAGATACGCAGTATTTT. Translation gives CASASSTDTQYF.

The count of this clonotype is one. The genes are TRBV9 and TRBJ2-3; TRBD1 matches at 7 bases. This CDR3 contains 14 residues. V gave up 1 base and J gave up 4 bases; unmatched junction bases: 3. In germline, CDR1 is SGDLS, CDR2 YYNGEE. This CDR3 reads CASSVLQGADTQYF. The CDR3 DNA is TGTGCCAGCAGCGTACTTCAGGGGGCAGATACGCAGTATTTT.

This clonotype has a single count. The chain has TRBV24-1 and TRBJ2-7; perhaps TRBD2 as D (5 bases). V was trimmed by 8 bases and J by 2 bases, leaving 18 bases between them. CDR3 size: 15 residues. CDR1 is KGHDR and CDR2 is SFDVKD in the germline V gene. This CDR3 is CATIRGLYWPYEQYF. The DNA of the CDR3 is TGTGCCACCATAAGAGGACTTTACTGGCCCTACGAGCAGTACTTC.

The genes are TRBV7-9 and TRBJ2-2; D is unresolved. In germline, CDR1 is SEHNR, CDR2 FQNEAQ (reference sequence). The CDR3 sequence is 13 residues long. V lost 5 bases and J lost 5, with 9 bases in between. This CDR3 reads CASSLRGTGELFF. In DNA form, the CDR3 reads TGTGCCAGCAGCCTGCGCGGTACCGGGGAGCTGTTTTTT.

This clonotype ranks as medium-sized. V gene TRBV2 combines with J gene TRBJ1-2; D might be TRBD1 (5 bases). V was trimmed by 10 bases and J by 2 bases, leaving 17 bases between them. Germline V CDR1 and CDR2: SNHLY, FYNNEI. This CDR3 contains 14 residues. CDR3 nucleotide sequence: TGTGCCAACAAAAAAGGGGCTGCAAACTATGGCTACACCTTC. Translation gives CANKKGAANYGYTF.

This clonotype was counted only a few times. The chain uses TRBV14 and TRBJ2-2; D call uncertain. CDR1 SGHDN and CDR2 FVKESK come from the germline V gene. Trimming took off 4 bases at V and 0 bases at J, with 12 bases between the two ends. This CDR3 is built from 16 residues. The DNA for the CDR3 is TGTGCCAGCAGCCCCCAAAGACGCTCGAACACCGGGGAGCTGTTTTTT. Translation gives CASSPQRRSNTGELFF.

By share, this clonotype ranks as medium-sized. The chain uses TRBV20-1 and TRBJ2-5, with D perhaps TRBD1 (6 bases). Germline CDR1 is DFQATT and CDR2 is SNEGSKA (reference sequence). The CDR3 extends over 14 amino acids. Trimming pared 6 bases from V and 1 base from J, leaving 15 bases between. CDR3 sequence (DNA): TGCAGTGCCACCGGGCAGGGGTCCCAAGAGACCCAGTACTTC. Translation gives CSATGQGSQETQYF.